This TCR beta chain was observed in a study of T cells after yellow fever vaccination. Findings and caveats of the study: Repertoires obtained by FACS sorting could include abundant clonotypes that entered as contaminants from the bulk population.

This clonotype has a count of ten or more. The target antigen is unknown. A single record per CDR3 protein comes from TCRdb applying MiXCR to the 5' RACE reads. Of approximately 580,000 distinct CDR3 sequences in the sample, less than 20% were seen once. This CDR3 has 13 residues. V was pared by 0 bases and J by 6 bases, with 2 bases of the junction left unmatched. The germline gives CDR1 SGHNT, CDR2 YENEEA. The chain employs TRBV11-3 and TRBJ2-7; 7 bases match TRBD1. The receptor was isolated from a young man who received the YFV17D yellow fever vaccine. The material sequenced was PBMCs, taken 5 to 6 days after the first yellow fever vaccination. CDR3: CASSLESGGEQYF. In nucleotides, the CDR3 is TGTGCCAGCAGCTTAGAGTCAGGGGGCGAGCAGTACTTC.